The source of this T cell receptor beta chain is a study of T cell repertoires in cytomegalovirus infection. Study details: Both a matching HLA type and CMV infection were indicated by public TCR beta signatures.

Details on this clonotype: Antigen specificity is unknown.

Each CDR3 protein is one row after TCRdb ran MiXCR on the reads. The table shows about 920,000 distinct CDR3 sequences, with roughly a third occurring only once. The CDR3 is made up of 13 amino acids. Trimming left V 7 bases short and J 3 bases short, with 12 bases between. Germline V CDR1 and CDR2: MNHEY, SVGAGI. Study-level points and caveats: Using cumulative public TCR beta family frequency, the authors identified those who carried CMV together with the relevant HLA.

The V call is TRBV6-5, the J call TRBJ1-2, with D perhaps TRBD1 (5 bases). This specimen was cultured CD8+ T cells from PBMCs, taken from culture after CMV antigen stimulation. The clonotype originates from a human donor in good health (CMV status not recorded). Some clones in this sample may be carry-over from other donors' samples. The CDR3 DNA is TGTGCCAGCACCCGGGGGTTCGACTATGGCTACACCTTC. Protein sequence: CASTRGFDYGYTF.